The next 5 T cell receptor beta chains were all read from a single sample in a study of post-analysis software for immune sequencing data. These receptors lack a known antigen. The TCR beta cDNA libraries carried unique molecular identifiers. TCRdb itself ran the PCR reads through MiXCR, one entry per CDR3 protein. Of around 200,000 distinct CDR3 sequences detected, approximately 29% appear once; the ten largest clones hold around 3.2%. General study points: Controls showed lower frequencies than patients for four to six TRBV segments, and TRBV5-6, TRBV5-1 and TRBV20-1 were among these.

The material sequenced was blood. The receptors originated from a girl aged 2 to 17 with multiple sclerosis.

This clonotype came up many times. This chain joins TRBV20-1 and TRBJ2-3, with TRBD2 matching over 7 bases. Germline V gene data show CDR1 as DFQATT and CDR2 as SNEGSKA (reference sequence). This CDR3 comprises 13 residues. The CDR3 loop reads CSERLAGTDTQYF. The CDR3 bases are TGCAGCGAAAGACTAGCCGGCACAGATACGCAGTATTTT.

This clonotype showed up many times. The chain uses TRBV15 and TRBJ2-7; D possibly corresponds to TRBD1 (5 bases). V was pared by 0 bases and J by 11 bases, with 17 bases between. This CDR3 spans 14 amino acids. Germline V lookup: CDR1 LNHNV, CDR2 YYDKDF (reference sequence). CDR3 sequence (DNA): TGTGCCACCAGCAGAGAGATCGACAGACCCATAGAGTACTTC. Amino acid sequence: CATSREIDRPIEYF. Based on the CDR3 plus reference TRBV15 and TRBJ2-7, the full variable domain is DAMVIQNPRYQVTQFGKPVTLSCSQTLNHNVMYWYQQKSSQAPKLLFHYYDKDFNNEADTPDNFQSRRPNTSFCFLDIRSPGLGDTAMYLCATSREIDRPIEYFGPGTRLTVT.

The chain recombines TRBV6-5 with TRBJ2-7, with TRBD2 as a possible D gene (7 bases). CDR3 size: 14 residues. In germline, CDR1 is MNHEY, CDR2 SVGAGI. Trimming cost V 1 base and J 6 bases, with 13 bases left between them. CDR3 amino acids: CASSYWWGGSEQYF. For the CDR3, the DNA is TGTGCCAGCAGTTACTGGTGGGGGGGCTCCGAGCAGTACTTC.

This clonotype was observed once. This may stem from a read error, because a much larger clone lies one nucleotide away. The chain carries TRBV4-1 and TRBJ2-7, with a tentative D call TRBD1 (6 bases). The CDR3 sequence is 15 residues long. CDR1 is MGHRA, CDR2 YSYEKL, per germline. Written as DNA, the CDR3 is TGCGTCAGCAGCCAAGGGACATTGACTTCCTACGAGCAGTACTTC. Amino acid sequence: CVSSQGTLTSYEQYF.

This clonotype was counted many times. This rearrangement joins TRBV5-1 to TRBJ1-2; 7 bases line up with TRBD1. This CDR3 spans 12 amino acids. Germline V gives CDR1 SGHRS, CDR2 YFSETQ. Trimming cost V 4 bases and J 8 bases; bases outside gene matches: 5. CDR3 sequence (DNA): TGCGCCAGCAGCCCAGGGGGTGAAGGCTACACCTTC. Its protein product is CASSPGGEGYTF.